The 32 T cell receptor beta chains in this list originate from one sample, sequenced in a study of control samples from healthy donors and cancer patients. Repertoires were generated with immunoSEQ multiplex PCR, while TCRdb's copy carries only in-frame clones and drops some. This table holds about 170,000 clones, 85% to 90% found once. The sample comprised blood. All receptors come from a woman aged 25 to 45 in good health.

The genes are TRBV27 and TRBJ1-1, with D perhaps TRBD1 (5 bases). Germline loops: CDR1 MNHEY, CDR2 SMNVEV (reference sequence). The CDR3 runs to 14 residues. The ends were cut back, 2 bases at V and 2 bases at J, with 9 bases in the middle. CDR3 sequence (DNA): TGTGCCAGCAGTTTAGGCAGGGTCAACACTGAAGCTTTCTTT. Translated: CASSLGRVNTEAFF.

The chain has TRBV14 and TRBJ1-1; the D gene is possibly TRBD1 (5 bases). Germline loops: CDR1 SGHDN, CDR2 FVKESK. Trimming removed 0 bases from V and 7 bases from J, with 12 bases in between. This CDR3 has 14 amino acids. The CDR3 DNA follows: TGTGCCAGCAGCCAAGATTTGTTGGGGGTTGAAGCTTTCTTT. Translation gives CASSQDLLGVEAFF.

This chain's CDR3 is CASSPSNGADTQYF. DNA of the CDR3: TGTGCCAGCTCGCCTAGTAATGGGGCAGATACGCAGTATTTT. V usage is TRBV18 and J usage is TRBJ2-3, with D unclear. Trimming took off 6 bases at V and 4 bases at J, with 14 bases between the two ends. The V gene's germline CDR1 is KGHSH and CDR2 LQKENI. The CDR3 extends over 14 amino acids.

A few counts support this clone. One end of the junction varies from germline; a read error may be responsible. The chain joins TRBV2 to TRBJ1-1, with D uncertain. This CDR3 region has 11 residues. Germline V gene sequence: CDR1 SNHLY, CDR2 FYNNEI. CDR3 sequence reads: CASSENSEAFF. The DNA for the CDR3 is TGTGCCAGCAGTGAAAACAGTGAAGCTTTCTTT.

This clone was found once. The chain links TRBV28 to TRBJ2-7, with TRBD1 identical over 7 bases. With V trimmed by 3 bases and J by 0 bases, 5 bases remained unmatched. The CDR3 is 15 amino acids. Germline lookup yields CDR1 MDHEN and CDR2 SYDVKM. CDR3 DNA sequence: TGTGCCAGCAGTTTGAGGGCAGGGGGCTCCTACGAGCAGTACTTC. Its protein product is CASSLRAGGSYEQYF.

The chain is built from TRBV19 and TRBJ2-1; 10 nucleotides align to TRBD1. This CDR3 is 13 amino acids long. CDR1 and CDR2 (germline): LNHDA, SQIVND (reference sequence). The junction had 4 bases not matched to a gene; V was cut back by 9 bases and J by 5 bases. DNA of the CDR3: TGTGCCAGCGCCGGGACAGGGGACAATGAGCAGTTCTTC. It encodes CASAGTGDNEQFF.

The chain uses TRBV4-2 and TRBJ2-1; 12 bases map to TRBD2. This CDR3 region has 17 residues. Losses at the gene ends were 0 bases for V and 9 bases for J; bases not matched to a gene: 9. Germline V gene data show CDR1 as LGHNA and CDR2 as YNFKEQ. Written as DNA, the CDR3 is TGTGCCAGCAGCCAAGATCAAACTAGCGGGGGGATTGGTGAGCAGTTCTTC. It codes for CASSQDQTSGGIGEQFF.

V and J are TRBV5-1 and TRBJ1-1; unclear D gene. Trimming cost V 1 base and J 2 bases, with 9 bases left between them. Germline loops: CDR1 SGHRS, CDR2 YFSETQ. The CDR3 sequence is 14 residues long. The CDR3 nucleotides are TGCGCCAGCAGCTTGCCGGAGAGAAACACTGAAGCTTTCTTT. Its protein product is CASSLPERNTEAFF.

J is TRBJ2-3 and V is TRBV9; tentative D call: TRBD1 (6 bases). The CDR3 is made up of 15 amino acids. V dropped 0 bases and J dropped 2 bases, with 10 bases sitting between them. The germline gives CDR1 SGDLS, CDR2 YYNGEE. CDR3 in amino acids: CASSVDQGSTDTQYF. CDR3 DNA: TGTGCCAGCAGCGTAGATCAGGGGTCCACAGATACGCAGTATTTT.

The genes are TRBV7-9 and TRBJ1-4; 7 bases are shared with TRBD1. The CDR3 is 15 residues long. V was pared by 4 bases and J by 6 bases, with 8 bases of the junction left unmatched. Germline assignment: CDR1 SEHNR and CDR2 FQNEAQ (reference sequence). CDR3 region: CASSSTGLSHEKLFF. The CDR3 coding sequence is TGTGCCAGCAGCTCGACAGGGTTGAGCCATGAAAAACTGTTTTTT.

The V and J genes are TRBV29-1 and TRBJ2-3, with a weak D call TRBD2 (5 bases). Germline CDR1 and CDR2: SQVTM and ANQGSEA. This CDR3 is 11 amino acids long. V lost 6 bases and J 6 bases, leaving 10 bases between the germline ends. As DNA, the CDR3 is TGCAGCGTCGGGGTCGGGGATACGCAGTATTTT. It encodes CSVGVGDTQYF.

The CDR3 loop is CASSVGRADGYTF. In DNA, the CDR3 is TGTGCCAGCAGCGTAGGCAGGGCCGATGGCTACACCTTC. This chain connects TRBV9 to TRBJ1-2, with D perhaps matching TRBD1 (5 bases). The CDR3 is made up of 13 amino acids. The V gene lost 0 bases and the J gene lost 6 bases, with 9 bases spanning the gap. CDR1 is SGDLS, CDR2 YYNGEE, per germline. The whole variable domain, remainder taken from reference TRBV9 and TRBJ1-2, is DSGVTQTPKHLITATGQRVTLRCSPRSGDLSVYWYQQSLDQGLQFLIQYYNGEERAKGNILERFSAQQFPDLHSELNLSSLELGDSALYFCASSVGRADGYTFGSGTRLTVV.

The V call is TRBV5-1, the J call TRBJ1-6; D remains ambiguous. This CDR3 spans 12 amino acids. In germline, CDR1 is SGHRS, CDR2 YFSETQ. Trimming removed 0 bases from V and 13 bases from J, with 8 bases in between. The CDR3 region has the DNA TGCGCCAGCAGCTTGGTCGAGGGTCCCCTCCACTTT. It translates to CASSLVEGPLHF.

V gene TRBV7-9 combines with J gene TRBJ2-6, with D perhaps TRBD2 (6 bases). CDR1 is SEHNR, CDR2 FQNEAQ, per germline (reference sequence). The CDR3 spans 15 residues. The V end was cut by 0 bases, the J end by 9 bases, with 12 bases between. Written as DNA, the CDR3 is TGTGCCAGCAGCTTAGCGGCCGGGCGGGACAACGTCCTGACTTTC. Translation gives CASSLAAGRDNVLTF.

The chain has TRBV29-1 and TRBJ2-1, with D perhaps matching TRBD2 (5 bases). Trimming took 2 bases from V and 0 from J, leaving 14 bases between them. The CDR3 is 16 amino acids. From germline, CDR1 is SQVTM and CDR2 ANQGSEA. The CDR3 loop reads CSVELGFTSSYNEQFF. CDR3 coding DNA: TGCAGCGTTGAACTCGGGTTTACTAGCTCCTACAATGAGCAGTTCTTC.

The chain is built from TRBV15 and TRBJ2-2, with 8 bases that match TRBD2. The germline V gene has CDR1 LNHNV and CDR2 YYDKDF (reference sequence). After removal of 8 bases from V and 4 bases from J, the junction contained 6 bases not matched to a gene. This CDR3 spans 14 amino acids. CDR3 in amino acids: CATAGGRGTGELFF. The CDR3 bases are TGTGCCACCGCGGGGGGACGGGGCACCGGGGAGCTGTTTTTT.

This chain joins TRBV5-4 and TRBJ2-5; tentatively, D is TRBD2 (5 bases). V lost 0 bases to trimming and J lost 3 bases, with 9 bases between them. The CDR3 has 14 amino acids. Per the germline V gene, CDR1 is SGHNT and CDR2 is YYREEE (reference sequence). Here the CDR3 DNA reads TGTGCCAGCAGCTTGGTCGGGGTGGAAGAGACCCAGTACTTC. As protein: CASSLVGVEETQYF.

The chain couples TRBV11-2 to TRBJ1-4, with D perhaps matching TRBD1 (6 bases). V lost 3 bases and J 4 bases, leaving 9 bases between the germline ends. The CDR3 extends over 14 amino acids. The germline gives CDR1 SGHAT, CDR2 FQNNGV. The CDR3 sequence is CASSFTGFNEKLFF. In nucleotides, the CDR3 is TGTGCCAGCAGCTTTACAGGGTTTAATGAAAAACTGTTTTTT.

This chain joins TRBV6-2 or TRBV6-3 and TRBJ2-1; 8 nucleotides agree with TRBD2. Germline V lookup: CDR1 MNHEY, CDR2 SVGEGT. The J segment lost 0 bases and the V segment lost 5 bases, leaving 0 bases of the junction unmatched. CDR3 length: 14 residues. This CDR3 reads CASSSGSSYNEQFF. The CDR3 bases are TGTGCCAGCAGTAGCGGGAGCTCCTACAATGAGCAGTTCTTC.

The rearrangement links TRBV7-2 to TRBJ2-5; possibly TRBD2 for D (6 bases). V dropped 3 bases and J dropped 8 bases, with 28 bases sitting between them. CDR1 and CDR2 from the germline V gene are SGHTA and FQGNSA. The CDR3 has 18 amino acids. The CDR3 DNA reads as TGTGCCAGCAGCTTTCCCCGGTTTGGGGCGGGATACCAGTTCACCCAGTACTTC. Translated: CASSFPRFGAGYQFTQYF.

V gene TRBV6-5 combines with J gene TRBJ2-2; D remains ambiguous. The CDR3 is 13 amino acids. From germline, CDR1 is MNHEY and CDR2 SVGAGI. Trimming took 6 bases from V and 7 from J, leaving 12 bases between them. The CDR3 region is CASSSVDGGELFF. DNA of the CDR3: TGTGCCAGCAGCTCCGTCGACGGCGGGGAGCTGTTTTTT.

V and J are TRBV7-2 and TRBJ1-1, with D perhaps matching TRBD1 (5 bases). This CDR3 spans 13 amino acids. V dropped 5 bases and J dropped 1 base, with 8 bases sitting between them. Germline V lookup: CDR1 SGHTA, CDR2 FQGNSA. The CDR3 region is CASSRQGNTEAFF. The DNA for the CDR3 is TGTGCCAGCAGCCGCCAGGGGAACACTGAAGCTTTCTTT. The full variable domain, rest sourced from reference TRBV7-2 and TRBJ1-1, is GAGVSQSPSNKVTEKGKDVELRCDPISGHTALYWYRQSLGQGLEFLIYFQGNSAPDKSGLPSDRFSAERTGGSVSTLTIQRTQQEDSAVYLCASSRQGNTEAFFGQGTRLTVV.

As concerns this clone: Compared with germline, one end of the junction differs, possibly owing to a read error. CDR3 sequence (DNA): TGTGCTAGCAGCCGCGGTCGGTTTGTAGCGGGGGGGTACAATGAGCAGTTCTTC. This encodes CASSRGRFVAGGYNEQFF. The chain links TRBV7-7 to TRBJ2-1, with 11 bases aligning to TRBD2. This CDR3 is 18 amino acids long. The V gene's germline CDR1 is SSHAT and CDR2 FNYEAQ (reference sequence).

This chain joins TRBV6-5 and TRBJ2-7; D not resolved. The CDR3 consists of 13 residues. The V gene lost 6 bases and the J gene lost 2 bases, with 11 bases spanning the gap. The germline CDR1 and CDR2 sequences are MNHEY and SVGAGI. The CDR3: CASRRTEAYEQYV. The CDR3 nucleotides read TGTGCCAGCAGGAGGACCGAGGCCTACGAGCAGTACGTC.

The V gene is TRBV14, the J gene TRBJ2-5, with TRBD2 as a possible D gene (5 bases). Germline V CDR1 and CDR2: SGHDN, FVKESK. The CDR3 consists of 12 residues. V dropped 0 bases and J dropped 7 bases, with 6 bases sitting between them. Here the CDR3 reads CASSQDRGTQYF. DNA for the CDR3: TGTGCCAGCAGCCAAGATCGGGGGACCCAGTACTTC. The variable domain in full, with the rest retrieved from reference TRBV14 and TRBJ2-5, is EAGVTQFPSHSVIEKGQTVTLRCDPISGHDNLYWYRRVMGKEIKFLLHFVKESKQDESGMPNNRFLAERTGGTYSTLKVQPAELEDSGVYFCASSQDRGTQYFGPGTRLLVL.

The CDR3 region has the DNA TGTGCCAGCAGTTACGTAAGGGGGATTGACTATGGCTACACCTTC. It translates to CASSYVRGIDYGYTF. This sequence joins TRBV6-2 or TRBV6-3 and TRBJ1-2; tentative D call: TRBD1 (6 bases). The length of the CDR3 is 15 residues. Between the trimmed V and J ends, which lost 2 bases and 3 bases, there was a span of 13 bases. Germline-derived CDR1 and CDR2 are MNHEY and SVGEGT.

The chain employs TRBV27 and TRBJ2-7; 10 positions match TRBD1. Germline CDR1 reads MNHEY; CDR2 reads SMNVEV (reference sequence). The CDR3 loop spans 15 amino acids. V shed 5 bases, J shed 3 bases, and the junction held 7 bases outside the gene matches. CDR3: CASSLRGQGLYEQYF. CDR3 DNA: TGTGCCAGCAGTCTCCGGGGACAGGGGCTCTACGAGCAGTACTTC.

In this sample, this clone turned up many times. The chain combines TRBV21-1 with TRBJ1-2; the DNA was not used to check the table's D call, TRBD1. TRBV21-1 is reported as a pseudogene. The length of the CDR3 is 15 residues. CDR3 residues: CASDANWTGTYGYTF. The CDR3 DNA follows: TGTGCCAGCGACGCAAATTGGACAGGGACCTATGGCTACACCTTC.

This rearrangement joins TRBV19 to TRBJ2-2; D gene uncertain. CDR3 length equals 11 residues. Germline V lookup: CDR1 LNHDA, CDR2 SQIVND (reference sequence). The germline V and J ends were trimmed by 7 bases and 4 bases, with 4 bases remaining between them. The CDR3 here is CASTSTGELFF. In nucleotides, the CDR3 is TGTGCCAGTACCAGCACCGGGGAGCTGTTTTTT.

V usage is TRBV24-1 and J usage is TRBJ2-3, with TRBD2 matching over 12 bases. The germline gives CDR1 KGHDR, CDR2 SFDVKD. Losses at the gene ends were 4 bases for V and 8 bases for J; bases not matched to a gene: 6. CDR3 length: 15 amino acids. CDR3 in amino acids: CATSDPSGGEGTQYF. CDR3 coding DNA: TGTGCCACCAGTGACCCTAGCGGGGGGGAAGGTACGCAGTATTTT.

The count of this clone is one. This sequence joins TRBV5-4 and TRBJ2-1; TRBD1 matches 8 bases. The germline V gene encodes CDR1 SGHNT and CDR2 YYREEE (reference sequence). The CDR3 has 16 amino acids. V gave up 0 bases and J gave up 10 bases; unmatched junction bases: 12. The CDR3, as DNA: TGTGCCAGCAGCTTGGGAGGCACAGGGGGATTGTTGGAGCAGTTCTTC. Protein product: CASSLGGTGGLLEQFF.

This sequence joins TRBV9 and TRBJ2-3, with 8 bases aligning to TRBD2. This CDR3 region has 15 residues. The V gene's germline CDR1 is SGDLS and CDR2 YYNGEE. V lost 0 bases, J lost 4 bases, and 4 bases stayed unmatched. DNA for the CDR3: TGTGCCAGCAGCGTAGCGGGAGGGGGGTCAGATACGCAGTATTTT. The encoded protein is CASSVAGGGSDTQYF.